The subject of this entry is one T cell receptor beta chain. Libraries were prepared by immunoSEQ multiplex PCR; TCRdb keeps only in-frame clonotypes and omits some of them. This table holds almost 50,000 clones, around 84% found once. There are 15 residues in the CDR3. V was pared by 5 bases and J by 4 bases, with 4 bases of the junction left unmatched. Germline V gene lookup returns CDR1 SGHNT and CDR2 YYREEE (reference sequence). The data were taken from a study of OX40 agonist ivuxolimab in advanced cancers. The chain combines TRBV5-4 with TRBJ2-3; 13 bases agree with TRBD2. This specimen was CD4+ or CD8+ T cells sorted from blood, taken in a trial of the OX40 agonist ivuxolimab. This clonotype originated in an adult with an advanced solid tumor such as melanoma, head and neck, liver or kidney cancer. CDR3 loop: CASSPTSGRPDTQYF. The CDR3 nucleotides read TGTGCCAGCAGTCCGACTAGCGGGAGGCCAGATACGCAGTATTTT.